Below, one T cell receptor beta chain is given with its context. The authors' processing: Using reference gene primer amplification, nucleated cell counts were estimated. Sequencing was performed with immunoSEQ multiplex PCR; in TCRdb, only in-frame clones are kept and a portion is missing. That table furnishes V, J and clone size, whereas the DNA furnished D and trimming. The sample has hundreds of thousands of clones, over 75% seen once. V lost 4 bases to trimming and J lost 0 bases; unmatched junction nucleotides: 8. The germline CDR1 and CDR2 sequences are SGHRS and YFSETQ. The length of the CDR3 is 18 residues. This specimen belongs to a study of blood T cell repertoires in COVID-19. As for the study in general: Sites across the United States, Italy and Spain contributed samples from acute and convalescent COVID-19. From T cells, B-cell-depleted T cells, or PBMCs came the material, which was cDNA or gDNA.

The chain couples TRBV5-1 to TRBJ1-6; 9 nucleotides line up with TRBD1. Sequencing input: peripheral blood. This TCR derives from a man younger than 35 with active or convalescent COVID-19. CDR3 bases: TGCGCCAGCAGCATATTGGACAGGGGAAGCTCCTATAATTCACCCCTCCACTTT. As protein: CASSILDRGSSYNSPLHF. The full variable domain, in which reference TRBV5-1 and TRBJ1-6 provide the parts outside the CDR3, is KAGVTQTPRYLIKTRGQQVTLSCSPISGHRSVSWYQQTPGQGLQFLFEYFSETQRNKGNFPGRFSGRQFSNSRSEMNVSTLELGDSALYLCASSILDRGSSYNSPLHFGNGTRLTVT.